This record concerns one T cell receptor (beta chain) sequence. Its antigen is not known. Produced via immunoSEQ multiplex PCR; TCRdb's table is partial and in-frame only. The sample lists some 43,000 clones, roughly 87% occurring once. Cyclophosphamide on days +3 and +4 followed busulfan-fludarabine conditioning and a marrow graft. The data belong to a study of T cells after posttransplantation cyclophosphamide. CDR1 and CDR2 from the germline V gene are WSHSY and SAAADI. The CDR3 consists of 15 residues. V was pared by 6 bases and J by 3 bases, with 11 bases of the junction left unmatched. Study-level results: TRB clonality was highly associated with recipient CMV seropositivity and reactivation. Donor CD8+ memory clones often dominated recipient blood repertoires at later times. Tissue-infiltrating T cells from skin or gut overlapped little with blood T cells.

The material sequenced was PBMCs, taken about 62 days after allogeneic stem cell transplant with posttransplant cyclophosphamide. V gene TRBV10-2 combines with J gene TRBJ2-7, with TRBD1 matching 7 bases. The TCR comes from a male patient aged 60-70 years who received an allogeneic stem cell transplant from a related donor and was CMV-positive. Some T cells may have come from the graft donor. The CDR3 sequence is CASSSIWDSYYEQYF. As DNA, the CDR3 is TGCGCCAGCAGCTCCATATGGGACAGCTACTACGAGCAGTACTTC.